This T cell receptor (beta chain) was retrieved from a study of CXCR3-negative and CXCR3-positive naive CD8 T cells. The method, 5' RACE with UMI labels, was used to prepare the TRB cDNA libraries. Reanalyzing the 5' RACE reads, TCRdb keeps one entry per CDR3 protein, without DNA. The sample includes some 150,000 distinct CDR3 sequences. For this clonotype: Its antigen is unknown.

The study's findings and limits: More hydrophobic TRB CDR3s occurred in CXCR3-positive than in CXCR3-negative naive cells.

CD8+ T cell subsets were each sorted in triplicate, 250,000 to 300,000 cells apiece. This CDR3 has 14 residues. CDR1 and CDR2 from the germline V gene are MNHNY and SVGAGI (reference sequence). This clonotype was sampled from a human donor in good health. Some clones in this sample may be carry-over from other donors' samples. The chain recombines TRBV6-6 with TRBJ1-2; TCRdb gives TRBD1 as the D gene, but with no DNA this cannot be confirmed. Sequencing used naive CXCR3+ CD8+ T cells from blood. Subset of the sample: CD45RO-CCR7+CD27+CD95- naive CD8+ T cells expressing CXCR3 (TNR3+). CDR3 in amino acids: CASKEGQRIGGYTF.